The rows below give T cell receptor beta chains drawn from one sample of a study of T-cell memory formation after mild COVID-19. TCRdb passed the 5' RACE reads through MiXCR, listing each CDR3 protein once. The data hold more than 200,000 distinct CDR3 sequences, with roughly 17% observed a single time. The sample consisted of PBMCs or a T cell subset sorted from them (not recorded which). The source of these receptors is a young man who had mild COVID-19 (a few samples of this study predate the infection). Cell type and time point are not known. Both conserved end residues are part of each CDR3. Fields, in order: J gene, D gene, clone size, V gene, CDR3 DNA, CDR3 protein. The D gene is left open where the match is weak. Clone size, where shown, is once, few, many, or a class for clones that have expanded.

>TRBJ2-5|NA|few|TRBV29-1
TGCAGCGGGGGGGGACAGCCCCAAGAGACCCAGTACTTC
CSGGGQPQETQYF
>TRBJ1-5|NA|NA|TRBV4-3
TGCGCCAGCAGCCAAGAAACAGGGACACGGGGGAATCAGCCCCAGCATTTT
CASSQETGTRGNQPQHF
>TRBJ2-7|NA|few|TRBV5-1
TGCGCCAGCAGCTTTGGACCCTACGAGCAGTACTTC
CASSFGPYEQYF
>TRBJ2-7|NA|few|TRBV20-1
TGCAGTGCTCCCGGACCGGGGAACTCCTACGAGCAGTACTTC
CSAPGPGNSYEQYF
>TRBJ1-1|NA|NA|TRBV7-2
TGTGCCAGCAGCTTCCCTAGTACTTTACGAGCTTTCTTT
CASSFPSTLRAFF
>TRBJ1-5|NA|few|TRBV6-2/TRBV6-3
TGTGCCAGCAGTTACTCTGGGATTCGGCTGCCCCAGCATTTT
CASSYSGIRLPQHF
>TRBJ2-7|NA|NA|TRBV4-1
TGCGCCAGCAGCCAAGGCGGCACAGCGATGTACTTCGAGCAGTACTTC
CASSQGGTAMYFEQYF
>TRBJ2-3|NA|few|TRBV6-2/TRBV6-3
TGTGCCAGCAGATTTCCCCCCACAGATACGCAGTATTTT
CASRFPPTDTQYF
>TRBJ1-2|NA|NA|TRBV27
TGTGCCAGCAGTTTAAGAGGGGCCTGGGGCGGCTACACCTTC
CASSLRGAWGGYTF
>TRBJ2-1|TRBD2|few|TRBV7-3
TGTGCCAGCAGCTTAGGGGCTGGACTAGCGGGGGGTAGTGAGCAGTTCTTC
CASSLGAGLAGGSEQFF
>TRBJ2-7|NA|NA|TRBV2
TGTGCCAGCAGGGATGGGCCTTCCTACGAGCAGTACTTC
CASRDGPSYEQYF
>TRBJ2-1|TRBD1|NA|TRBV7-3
TGTGCCAGCAGCTTAGAAGGGGGCCATCAGTTCTTC
CASSLEGGHQFF
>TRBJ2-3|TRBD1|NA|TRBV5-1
TGCGCCAGCAGCACCCCGACAGGGGGCGGCCCTCGAGATACGCAGTATTTT
CASSTPTGGGPRDTQYF
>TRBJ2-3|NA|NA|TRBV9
TGTGCCAGCAGCGTAGTAACAGATACGCAGTATTTT
CASSVVTDTQYF
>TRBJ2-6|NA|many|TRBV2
TGTGCCAGCAACCTCCAGGGGAACTCTGGGGCCAACGTCCTGACTTTC
CASNLQGNSGANVLTF
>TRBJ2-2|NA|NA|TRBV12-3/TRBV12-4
TGTGCCAGCAGTTTCAGGCTAGGCGTCACCGGGGAGCTGTTTTTT
CASSFRLGVTGELFF
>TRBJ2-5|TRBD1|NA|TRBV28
TGTGCCAGCAGTTTTCTGGGGACAGGGTACCAAGAGACCCAGTACTTC
CASSFLGTGYQETQYF
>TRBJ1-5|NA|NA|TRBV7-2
TGTGCCAGCAGCTCGGGGCGATGGCAGCCCCAGCATTTT
CASSSGRWQPQHF
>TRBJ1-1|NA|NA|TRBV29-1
TGCAGCGTTCACGGACAGAACACTGAAGCTTTCTTT
CSVHGQNTEAFF
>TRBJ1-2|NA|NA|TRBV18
TGTGCCAGCTCAGTTATGGATGGGATGGATGGCTACACCTTC
CASSVMDGMDGYTF
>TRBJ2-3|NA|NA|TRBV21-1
TGTGCCGCCAAGCCGGTAGGAGCGGGGGGTCCCCGGGGGCAGTATTTT
CAAKPVGAGGPRGQYF